The sequence of this TCR beta chain was determined in a study of blood T cell repertoires in COVID-19. Study background: Samples of COVID-19 (acute and convalescent) were obtained from the United States, Italy and Spain. Nucleic acid was either cDNA or gDNA, and it came from T cells, B-cell-depleted T cells, or PBMCs.

Original handling: The authors estimated nucleated cell counts from reference gene primer amplification. TCRdb's copy holds only in-frame clones and misses some; the assay was immunoSEQ multiplex PCR. V, J and clone size are taken as reported in that table, and D and trimming were inferred from the DNA itself. The sample includes around 50,000 clones, 89% of them seen just once. This CDR3 comprises 17 residues. The germline V gene encodes CDR1 MNHEY and CDR2 SMNVEV (reference sequence). Trimming removed 4 bases at V and 4 bases at J, with 20 bases between. Sequencing was carried out using peripheral blood. The chain uses TRBV27 and TRBJ1-5, with TRBD1 as a possible D gene (5 bases). The clonotype comes from a human donor in a cohort sampled during active COVID-19. The DNA for the CDR3 is TGTGCCAGCAGTTCCGGGCAGGGAGGTCCCATGAATCAGCCCCAGCATTTT. It specifies CASSSGQGGPMNQPQHF.